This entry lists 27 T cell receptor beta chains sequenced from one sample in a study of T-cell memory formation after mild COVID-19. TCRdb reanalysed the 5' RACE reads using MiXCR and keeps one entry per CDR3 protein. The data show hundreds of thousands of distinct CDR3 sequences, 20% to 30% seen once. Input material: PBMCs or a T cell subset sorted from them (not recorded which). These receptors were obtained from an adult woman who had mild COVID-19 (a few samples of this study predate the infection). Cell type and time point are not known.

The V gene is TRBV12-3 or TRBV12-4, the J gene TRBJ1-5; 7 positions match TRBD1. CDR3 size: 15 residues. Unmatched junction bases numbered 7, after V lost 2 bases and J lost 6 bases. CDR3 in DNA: TGTGCCAGCAGTTTAACAGGGGCAGCAAGTCAGCCCCAGCATTTT. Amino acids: CASSLTGAASQPQHF.

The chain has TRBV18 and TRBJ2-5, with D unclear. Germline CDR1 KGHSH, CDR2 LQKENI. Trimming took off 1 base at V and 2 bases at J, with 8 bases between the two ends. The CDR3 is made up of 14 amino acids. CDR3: CASSPQNGQETQYF. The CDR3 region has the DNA TGTGCCAGCTCACCACAAAACGGGCAAGAGACCCAGTACTTC.

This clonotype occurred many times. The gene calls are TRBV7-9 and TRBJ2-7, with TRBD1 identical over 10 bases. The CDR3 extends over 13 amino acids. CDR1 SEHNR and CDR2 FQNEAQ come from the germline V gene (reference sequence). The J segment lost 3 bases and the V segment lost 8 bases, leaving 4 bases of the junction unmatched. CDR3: CASFRTGGYEQYF. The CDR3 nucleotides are TGTGCCAGCTTTCGGACAGGGGGCTACGAGCAGTACTTC.

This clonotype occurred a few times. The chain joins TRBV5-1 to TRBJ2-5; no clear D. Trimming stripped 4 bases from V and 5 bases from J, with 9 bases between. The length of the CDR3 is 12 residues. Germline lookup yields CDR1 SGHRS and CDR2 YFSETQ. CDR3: CASSEFTETQYF. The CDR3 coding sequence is TGCGCCAGCAGCGAGTTTACTGAGACCCAGTACTTC. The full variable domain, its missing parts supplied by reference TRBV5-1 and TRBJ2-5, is KAGVTQTPRYLIKTRGQQVTLSCSPISGHRSVSWYQQTPGQGLQFLFEYFSETQRNKGNFPGRFSGRQFSNSRSEMNVSTLELGDSALYLCASSEFTETQYFGPGTRLLVL.

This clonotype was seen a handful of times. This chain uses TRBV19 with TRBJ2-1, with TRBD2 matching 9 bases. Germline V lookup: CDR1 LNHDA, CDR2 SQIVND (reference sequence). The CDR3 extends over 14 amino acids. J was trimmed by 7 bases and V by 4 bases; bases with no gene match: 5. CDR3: CASSKGLALNEQFF. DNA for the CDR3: TGTGCCAGTAGTAAGGGACTAGCCTTGAATGAGCAGTTCTTC.

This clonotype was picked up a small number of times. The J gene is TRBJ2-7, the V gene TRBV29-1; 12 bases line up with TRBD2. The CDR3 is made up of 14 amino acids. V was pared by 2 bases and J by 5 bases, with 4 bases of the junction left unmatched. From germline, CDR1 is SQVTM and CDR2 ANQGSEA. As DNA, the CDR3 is TGCAGCGTTGAATTGCCTAGCGGGAGGGACGAGCAGTACTTC. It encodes CSVELPSGRDEQYF.

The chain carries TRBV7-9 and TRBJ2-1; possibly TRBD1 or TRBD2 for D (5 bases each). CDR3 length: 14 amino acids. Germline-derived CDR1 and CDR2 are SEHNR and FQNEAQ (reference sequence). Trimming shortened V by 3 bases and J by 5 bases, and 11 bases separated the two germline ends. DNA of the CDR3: TGTGCCAGCAGCTTGGGACGAGGGGACAATGAGCAGTTCTTC. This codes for CASSLGRGDNEQFF.

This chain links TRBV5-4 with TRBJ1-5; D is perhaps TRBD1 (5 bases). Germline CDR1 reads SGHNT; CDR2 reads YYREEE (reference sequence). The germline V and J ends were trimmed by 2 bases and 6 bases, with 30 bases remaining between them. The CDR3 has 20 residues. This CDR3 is CASSFWAAGQGAGYSQPQHF. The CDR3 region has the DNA TGTGCCAGCAGCTTTTGGGCTGCGGGGCAGGGAGCAGGATACTCTCAGCCCCAGCATTTT.

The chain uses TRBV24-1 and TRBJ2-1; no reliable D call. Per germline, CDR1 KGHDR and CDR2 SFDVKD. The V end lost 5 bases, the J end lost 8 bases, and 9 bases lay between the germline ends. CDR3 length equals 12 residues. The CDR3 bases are TGTGCCACCAGTGTCAACCTAGATGAGCAGTTCTTC. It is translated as CATSVNLDEQFF.

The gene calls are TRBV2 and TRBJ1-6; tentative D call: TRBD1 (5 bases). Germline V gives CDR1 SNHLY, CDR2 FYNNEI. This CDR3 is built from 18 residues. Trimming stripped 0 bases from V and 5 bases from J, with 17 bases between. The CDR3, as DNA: TGTGCCAGCAGTGAAGCGCTTCCGGGACGTGCGAATAATTCACCCCTCCACTTT. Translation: CASSEALPGRANNSPLHF.

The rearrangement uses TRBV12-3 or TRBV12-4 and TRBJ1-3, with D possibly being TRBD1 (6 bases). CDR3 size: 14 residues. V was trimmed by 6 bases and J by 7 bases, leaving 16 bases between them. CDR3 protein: CASSAGGGRNTIYF. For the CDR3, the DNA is TGTGCCAGCAGCGCCGGGGGGGGCCGGAACACCATATATTTT.

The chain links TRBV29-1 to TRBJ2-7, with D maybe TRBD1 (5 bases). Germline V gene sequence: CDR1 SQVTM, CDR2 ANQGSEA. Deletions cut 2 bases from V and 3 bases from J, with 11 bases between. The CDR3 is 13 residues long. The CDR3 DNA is TGCAGCGTTGAAAGGGGCCAGGGCTACGAGCAGTACTTC. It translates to CSVERGQGYEQYF.

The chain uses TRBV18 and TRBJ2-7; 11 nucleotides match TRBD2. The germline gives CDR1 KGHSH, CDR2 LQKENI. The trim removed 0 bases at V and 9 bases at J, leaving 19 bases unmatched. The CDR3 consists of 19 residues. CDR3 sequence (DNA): TGTGCCAGCTCACCACCGTTGGTAGCGGGAGGGCCGGATCACTATCGGCAGTACTTC. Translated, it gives CASSPPLVAGGPDHYRQYF.

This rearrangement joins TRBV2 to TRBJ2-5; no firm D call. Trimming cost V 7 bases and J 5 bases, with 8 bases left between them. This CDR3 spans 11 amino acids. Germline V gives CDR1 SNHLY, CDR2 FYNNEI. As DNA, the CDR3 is TGTGCCAGCATGTCGGATGAGACCCAGTACTTC. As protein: CASMSDETQYF.

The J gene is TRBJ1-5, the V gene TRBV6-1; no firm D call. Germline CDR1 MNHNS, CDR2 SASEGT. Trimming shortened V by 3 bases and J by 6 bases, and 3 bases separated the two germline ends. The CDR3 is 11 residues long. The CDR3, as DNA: TGTGCCAGCAGTGATGTTCAGCCCCAGCATTTT. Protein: CASSDVQPQHF.

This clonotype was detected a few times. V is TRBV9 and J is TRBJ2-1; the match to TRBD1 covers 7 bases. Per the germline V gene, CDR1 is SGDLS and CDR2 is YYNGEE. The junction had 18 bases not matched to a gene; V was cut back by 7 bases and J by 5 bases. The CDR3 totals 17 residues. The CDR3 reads CASSRVAAQGIHNEQFF. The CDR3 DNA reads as TGTGCCAGCTCTAGAGTTGCCGCACAGGGGATACACAATGAGCAGTTCTTC.

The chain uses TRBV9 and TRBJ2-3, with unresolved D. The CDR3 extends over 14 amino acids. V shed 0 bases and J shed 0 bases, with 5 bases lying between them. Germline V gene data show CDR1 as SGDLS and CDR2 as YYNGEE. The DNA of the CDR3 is TGTGCCAGCAGCGTAGCGAGTAGCACAGATACGCAGTATTTT. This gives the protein CASSVASSTDTQYF.

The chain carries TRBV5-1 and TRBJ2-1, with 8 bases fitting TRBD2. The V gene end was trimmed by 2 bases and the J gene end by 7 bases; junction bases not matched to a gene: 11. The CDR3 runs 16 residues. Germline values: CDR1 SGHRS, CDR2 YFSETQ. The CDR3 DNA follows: TGCGCCAGCAGCTTAGACGGGACTAGGGGCGGTAATGAGCAGTTCTTC. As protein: CASSLDGTRGGNEQFF.

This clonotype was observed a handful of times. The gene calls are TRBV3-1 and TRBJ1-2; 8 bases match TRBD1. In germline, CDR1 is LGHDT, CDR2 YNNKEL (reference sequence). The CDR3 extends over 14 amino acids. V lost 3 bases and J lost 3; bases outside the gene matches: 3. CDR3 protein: CASSHLDRDYGYTF. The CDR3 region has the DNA TGTGCCAGCAGCCACTTGGACAGGGACTATGGCTACACCTTC.

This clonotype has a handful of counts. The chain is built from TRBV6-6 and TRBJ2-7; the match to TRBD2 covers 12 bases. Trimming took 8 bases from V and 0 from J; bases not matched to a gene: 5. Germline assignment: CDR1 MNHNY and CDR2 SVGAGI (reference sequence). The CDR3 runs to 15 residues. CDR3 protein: CASGGLAGLSYEQYF. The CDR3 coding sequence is TGTGCCAGCGGGGGACTAGCGGGCCTCTCCTACGAGCAGTACTTC.

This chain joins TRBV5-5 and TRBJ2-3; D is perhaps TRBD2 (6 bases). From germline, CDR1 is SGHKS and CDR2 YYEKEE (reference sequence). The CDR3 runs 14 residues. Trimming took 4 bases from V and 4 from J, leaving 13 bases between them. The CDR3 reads CASSLEWGADTQYF. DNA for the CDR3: TGTGCCAGCAGCCTAGAGTGGGGGGCAGATACGCAGTATTTT.

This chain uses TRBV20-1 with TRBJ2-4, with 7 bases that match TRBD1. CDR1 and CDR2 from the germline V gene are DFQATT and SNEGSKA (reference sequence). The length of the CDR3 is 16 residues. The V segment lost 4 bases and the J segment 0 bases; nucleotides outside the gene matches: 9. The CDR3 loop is CSATGQNPLAKNIQYF. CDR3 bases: TGCAGTGCTACGGGACAGAACCCCTTAGCCAAAAACATTCAGTACTTC.

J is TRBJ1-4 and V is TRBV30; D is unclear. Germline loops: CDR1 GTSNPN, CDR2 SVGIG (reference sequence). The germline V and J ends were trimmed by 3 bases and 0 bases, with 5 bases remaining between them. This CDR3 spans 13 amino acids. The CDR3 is CAWSPPTNEKLFF. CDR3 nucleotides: TGTGCCTGGAGCCCCCCAACTAATGAAAAACTGTTTTTT.

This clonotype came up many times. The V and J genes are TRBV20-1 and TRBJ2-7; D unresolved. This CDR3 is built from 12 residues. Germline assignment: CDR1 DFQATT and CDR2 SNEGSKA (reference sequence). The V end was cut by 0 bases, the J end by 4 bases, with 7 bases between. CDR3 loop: CSARERQYEQYF. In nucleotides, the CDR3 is TGCAGTGCTAGAGAAAGGCAATACGAGCAGTACTTC.

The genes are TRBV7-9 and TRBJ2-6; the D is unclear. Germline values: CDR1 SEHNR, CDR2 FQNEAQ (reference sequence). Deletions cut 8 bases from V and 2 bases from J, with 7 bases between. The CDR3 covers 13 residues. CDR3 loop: CASQRTGANVLTF. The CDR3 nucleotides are TGTGCCAGCCAAAGAACTGGGGCCAACGTCCTGACTTTC.

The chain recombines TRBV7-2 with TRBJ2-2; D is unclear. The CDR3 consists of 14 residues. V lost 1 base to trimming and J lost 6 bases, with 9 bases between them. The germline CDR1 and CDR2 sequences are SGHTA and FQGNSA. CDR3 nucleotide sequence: TGTGCCAGCAGCTTAGATTTTGGGCCCGGGGAGCTGTTTTTT. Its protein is CASSLDFGPGELFF.

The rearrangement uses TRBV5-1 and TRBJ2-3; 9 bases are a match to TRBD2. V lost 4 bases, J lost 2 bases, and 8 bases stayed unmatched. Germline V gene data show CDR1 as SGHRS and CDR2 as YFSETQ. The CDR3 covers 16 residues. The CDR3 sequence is CASSTRAGGTTDTQYF. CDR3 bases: TGCGCCAGCAGCACGAGAGCGGGAGGAACCACAGATACGCAGTATTTT.